The 6 T cell receptor beta chains below come from one sample, sequenced in a study of a mutant IDH1 vaccine in newly diagnosed glioma. Using immunoSEQ multiplex PCR, the repertoire was profiled, and TCRdb retains in-frame clones only, with some absent. The sample has about 41,000 clones; 85% to 90% are singletons. This sample's time point: week 35, safety follow-up. Vaccination comprised doses that each held 300 ug of mutant IDH1 20-mer peptide, plus topical imiquimod. For these TCRs, the target antigens are not known. The starting material was PBMCs, obtained from a glioma patient whose treatment included an IDH1 peptide vaccine. Receptors originate from a man aged 40-49 years with glioma.

The chain links TRBV7-2 to TRBJ2-7; possible D gene TRBD2, 5 bases. This CDR3 has 16 residues. Germline V CDR1 and CDR2: SGHTA, FQGNSA. V was pared by 1 base and J by 1 base, with 14 bases between. This CDR3 reads CASSLVARDYSYEQYF. The CDR3, as DNA: TGTGCCAGCAGCTTAGTCGCCCGGGATTATTCCTACGAGCAGTACTTC.

This sequence joins TRBV28 and TRBJ1-5, with D possibly matching TRBD1 (6 bases). CDR1 and CDR2 (germline): MDHEN, SYDVKM. The CDR3 totals 15 residues. V lost 4 bases, J lost 2 bases, and 12 bases lay in between. The CDR3 DNA sequence: TGTGCCAGCAGTTGGAGCACAGGGCGCAATCAGCCCCAGCATTTT. It codes for CASSWSTGRNQPQHF.

The V and J genes are TRBV14 and TRBJ1-1; D unresolved. V lost 1 base to trimming and J lost 8 bases, with 11 bases between them. CDR1 is SGHDN, CDR2 FVKESK, per germline. This CDR3 is built from 13 residues. This CDR3 reads CASSQAKPGEAFF. DNA for the CDR3: TGTGCCAGCAGCCAAGCAAAGCCAGGCGAAGCTTTCTTT. The full variable domain, its missing parts supplied by reference TRBV14 and TRBJ1-1, is EAGVTQFPSHSVIEKGQTVTLRCDPISGHDNLYWYRRVMGKEIKFLLHFVKESKQDESGMPNNRFLAERTGGTYSTLKVQPAELEDSGVYFCASSQAKPGEAFFGQGTRLTVV.

The V call is TRBV27, the J call TRBJ2-1, with D possibly being TRBD2 (5 bases). V dropped 4 bases and J dropped 8 bases, with 21 bases sitting between them. The CDR3 runs to 16 residues. From germline, CDR1 is MNHEY and CDR2 SMNVEV (reference sequence). The CDR3 sequence: CASSSFGMVFTDEQFF. The CDR3, as DNA: TGTGCCAGCAGTTCATTCGGGATGGTGTTTACCGATGAGCAGTTCTTC.

V usage is TRBV29-1 and J usage is TRBJ1-1; 9 bases line up with TRBD1. Germline trimming cut 7 bases from V and 4 bases from J; bases unmatched to any gene: 10. This CDR3 is 14 amino acids long. CDR1 and CDR2 (germline): SQVTM, ANQGSEA. The CDR3 region has the DNA TGCAGCGCCTCCCCGACAGGGGGGATCACTGAAGCTTTCTTT. Its protein is CSASPTGGITEAFF.

The V call is TRBV4-1, the J call TRBJ2-7; D may be TRBD1 (6 bases). The CDR3 is 15 residues long. The germline V and J ends were trimmed by 0 bases and 3 bases, with 12 bases remaining between them. Germline values: CDR1 MGHRA, CDR2 YSYEKL. The CDR3 DNA sequence: TGCGCCAGCAGCCAAGATCTATCACAGGGCTACGAGCAGTACTTC. Encoded protein: CASSQDLSQGYEQYF.